The clone carrying this T cell receptor (beta chain) was counted a few times. Its antigen is still unknown. This entry is derived from a study of T-cell memory formation after mild COVID-19. Notes on the study in general: Some clones that responded were present in memory (sampled pre-infection), which suggests cross-reactive memory joined.

Germline V CDR1 and CDR2: SNHLY, FYNNEI. The CDR3 length is 14 residues. Trimming took 8 bases from V and 7 from J; bases not matched to a gene: 9. TCRdb passed the 5' RACE reads through MiXCR, listing each CDR3 protein once. The sample lists about 360,000 distinct CDR3 sequences; about an eighth were seen once. The sequence was collected from a man between 18 and 35 years old who had mild COVID-19 (a few samples of this study predate the infection). Cell type and time point are not known. Sequences were obtained from PBMCs or a T cell subset sorted from them (not recorded which). This chain links TRBV2 with TRBJ2-1; 9 nucleotides agree with TRBD2. The chain's CDR3 is CASSGAGGSNEQFF. CDR3 in DNA: TGTGCCAGCTCGGGAGCGGGGGGCAGTAATGAGCAGTTCTTC.